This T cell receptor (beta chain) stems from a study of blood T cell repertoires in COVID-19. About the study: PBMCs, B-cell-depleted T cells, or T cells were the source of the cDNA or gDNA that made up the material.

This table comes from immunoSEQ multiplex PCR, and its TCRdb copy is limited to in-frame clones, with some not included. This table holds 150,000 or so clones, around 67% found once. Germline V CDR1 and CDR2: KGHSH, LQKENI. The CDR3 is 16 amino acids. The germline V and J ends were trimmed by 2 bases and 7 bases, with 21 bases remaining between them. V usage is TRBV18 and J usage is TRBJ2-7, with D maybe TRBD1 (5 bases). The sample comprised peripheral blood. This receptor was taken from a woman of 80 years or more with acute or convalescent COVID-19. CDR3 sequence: CASSPGQGISTREQYF. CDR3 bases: TGTGCCAGCTCACCAGGGCAGGGAATTTCTACGAGGGAGCAGTACTTC.